This TCR beta chain was sequenced in a study of T cells in Graves' hyperthyroidism and ophthalmopathy. The table lists this clonotype with many counts. CDR1 is KGHDR and CDR2 is SFDVKD in the germline V gene. The CDR3 runs 16 residues. Trimming at V came to 3 bases and at J to 12 bases, leaving 15 bases not matched to a gene. The CDR3 regions of TCR beta were amplified from RNA transcripts. Using the HTBI primer set, a first-round RT-PCR was run on the TCR CDR3. TCRdb fed the multiplex PCR reads into MiXCR, producing one record per CDR3 protein. There are approximately 320,000 distinct CDR3 sequences in the sample; 15% to 20% occur only once, and around 34% lies in the top ten.

The clonotype comes from a man between 25 and 39 years old with Graves' hyperthyroidism. The V call is TRBV24-1, the J call TRBJ2-1; 8 nucleotides align to TRBD2. The specimen sequenced was blood. This CDR3 reads CATSDHSGSGGDMQFF. The CDR3 DNA reads as TGTGCCACCAGTGATCACAGCGGGAGTGGGGGCGATATGCAGTTCTTC.